The present T cell receptor beta chain was sequenced within a study of T cells in Graves' hyperthyroidism and ophthalmopathy. The germline CDR1 and CDR2 sequences are GTSNPN and SVGIG (reference sequence). This CDR3 spans 13 amino acids. Trimming took off 0 bases at V and 3 bases at J, with 9 bases between the two ends. The TCR beta CDR3 regions underwent amplification using RNA transcripts as the source. First-round RT-PCR targeting the TCR CDR3 was performed with the HTBI primer set. TCRdb reprocessed the multiplex PCR reads via MiXCR and lists one record per CDR3 protein. The data show approximately 620,000 distinct CDR3 sequences, with 15% to 20% seen just once and less than 3.5% held by the top ten. This clonotype was counted at least ten times.

The chain employs TRBV30 and TRBJ2-7; D is undetermined. The sequenced sample was blood. This receptor was identified in a woman aged 40 to 50 with Graves' ophthalmopathy. CDR3 sequence (DNA): TGTGCCTGGAGTGTATATGGGGTCTACGAGCAGTACTTC. Protein sequence: CAWSVYGVYEQYF.